This T cell receptor (beta chain) was found in a study of spatial heterogeneity in lung cancer. Study-wide context: Consistent detection of more beta-chain than alpha-chain sequences was observed. In the raw reads, each unique TCR and UMI combination was present more than ten times on average.

In the library, each TCR cDNA molecule bore its own unique molecular identifier. One entry per CDR3 protein results from TCRdb running MiXCR on the 5' RACE reads. The top ten clones hold around 10% of a sample with 9,500 to 15,000 distinct CDR3 sequences, 6.2% of them seen once. The table lists this clonotype with many counts. Time point of the sample: sample taken at primary tumor resection. In each case, whole RNA from tumor, nontumor lung or frozen PBMC was sequenced unsorted. Donors were 72 untreated early-stage non-small cell lung cancer patients. This material consisted of normal lung tissue next to the tumor, taken at surgery. This sequence was found in a male donor with early-stage non-small cell lung cancer.

CDR3 amino acids: CASSYSGTNEQFF. The CDR3 nucleotides read TGTGCCAGCAGTTACTCGGGCACCAATGAGCAGTTCTTC. The J gene is TRBJ2-1, the V gene TRBV6-2 or TRBV6-3; no firm D call. CDR1 is MNHEY, CDR2 SVGEGT, per germline. With 0 bases removed from V and 6 bases from J, the gap between germline ends came to 6 bases. The CDR3 spans 13 residues.